This entry is about one TCR beta chain. Its antigen remains unidentified. Per-base quality was not reported, and no clone a single base away is much larger than it. The data stem from a study of graft-versus-host responses after intestinal transplantation (dated by TCRdb to 2020 to 2023). About the full investigation: Multivisceral, liver-intestinal, or isolated intestinal transplants were received by the recipients. Anti-thymocyte globulin induction was given to all recipients, followed by maintenance tacrolimus and steroids for around three years. Graft-versus-host and host-versus-graft alloreactive T cell clones were tracked in the graft, circulation and bone marrow after intestinal transplantation using bulk TCR-beta CDR3 sequencing. To identify alloreactive clones, pre-transplant mixed lymphocyte reaction products were sequenced and then compared with unstimulated pre-transplant donor and recipient T cells. A cohort of 24 intestinal transplant recipients, including one retransplant, was enrolled, and a few patients lacking pretransplant specimens were excluded. Donor T cell macrochimerism was defined as a peak of at least 4% donor T cells among recipient peripheral blood mononuclear cells. Instead of going to the commercial service, samples from a few later patients were sequenced in-house on an Illumina MiSeq and processed with MiXCR. General conclusions and limits of the study: Conclusions were limited by the relatively low number and heterogeneity of intestinal transplant patients. GvH clones were found in recipient bone marrow, and some of the GvH clones appeared earlier in ileal mucosa or blood, which is consistent with an intestinal mucosal origin. Early after transplant, peak levels of circulating GvH clones were found to be associated with declines in HvG clones. In the allografts of patients with donor T cell macrochimerism, GvH to HvG T cell clonal ratios were high.

The protocol used for the library was the immunoSEQ multiplex PCR assay. For most patients, genomic DNA was isolated using the Qiagen DNeasy Blood and Tissue Kit and was shipped frozen to Adaptive Biotechnologies for TCR sequencing. High-throughput TCR-beta CDR3 sequencing of genomic DNA from most patients was performed by Adaptive Biotechnologies. As for how the authors treated the data: TCR sequencing data for over 15 patients were retrieved from Adaptive's ImmunoSEQ software; three other patients were processed with MiXCR and VDJtools. CD4 versus CD8 sorting errors were corrected by removing sequences found in both subsets at a frequency ratio below 5:1. Because the origin of CDR3 nucleotide sequences shared between donor and recipient could not be assigned, those sequences were removed. At least 2-fold expansion over unstimulated cells and a minimum CFSE-low frequency of 0.002% (template counts) or 0.001% (read counts) were required for clones to be classified as alloreactive. Mappable clones were those detected in sequenced pre-transplant spleen, lymph node, or MLR CFSE-low populations of the donor or recipient. The cumulative frequency of alloreactive clones was calculated as a percentage of all sequences, weighted by copy number. Not all clones reach the TCRdb copy of this immuneACCESS table, which keeps in-frame sequences only. Checked studies attribute under half of the gap to unresolved V genes and leave the rest unexplained. V, J and clone size are taken as reported in that table, and D and trimming were inferred from the DNA itself. Across this sample there are roughly 90,000 clones, with approximately 90% seen only once. Jointly, the top ten make up approximately 0.32% of the sample.

The time point tag for this specimen amounts to: cells obtained before transplantation from donor or recipient. CD3+CD4+ and CD3+CD8+ populations were FACS-sorted from unstimulated pre-transplant donor and recipient cells taken from spleen or lymph nodes. The sequence derives from a human donor who was the organ donor for an intestinal transplant. Sequences were derived from unstimulated CD4+ T cells sorted from spleen or lymph node cells, sampled before transplant.

The CDR3: CASSGPRGHLLEAFF. The sequenced DNA is TGTGCCAGCAGCGGCCCTCGCGGGCACCTTCTTGAAGCTTTCTTT. The chain joins TRBV7-9 to TRBJ1-1; a confident D gene designation cannot be given. The trim is 5 bases for V and 7 bases for J, with a gap of 20 bases between the germline ends. From the cysteine up to the phenylalanine, the CDR3 has a length of 15 residues. CDR3 DNA only is kept here, 45 bases in frame from base 1. CDR1 and CDR2, per the germline V gene (reference sequence), are SEHNR and FQNEAQ.